These T cell receptor beta chains were read from a single sample in a study of control samples from healthy donors and cancer patients. Some clones are missing from TCRdb's copy, which holds only in-frame ones; the method was immunoSEQ multiplex PCR. The sample holds 200,000 to 250,000 clones, roughly 94% seen once. Sequencing input: blood. The receptors were sampled from a man aged 45 to 65 in good health. CDR3s include the opening cysteine and the closing phenylalanine or tryptophan. Fields, in order: J gene, D gene, V gene, CDR3 protein. The D gene is left open where the match is weak.

TRBJ2-7	NA	TRBV28	CASSLGTYEQYF
TRBJ2-2	NA	TRBV30	CAWSATGGTGELFF
TRBJ1-2	NA	TRBV28	CASLPQGGAWGDGYTF
TRBJ2-4	NA	TRBV18	CASSPPGSLAKNIQYF
TRBJ1-5	NA	TRBV9	CASSVGEGNQPQHF
TRBJ1-6	NA	TRBV27	CASSPDYNSPLHF
TRBJ2-1	NA	TRBV6-6	CASSYSEGGEQFF
TRBJ1-1	TRBD1	TRBV5-5	CASSFSGGTEAFF
TRBJ1-5	NA	TRBV7-2	CASSLFQGLADQPQHF
TRBJ1-1	TRBD1	TRBV6-6	CAGCRGQNTEAFF
TRBJ1-6	NA	TRBV5-1	CASSLDSPLHF
TRBJ2-2	TRBD2	TRBV9	CASSAPGGRTGELFF
TRBJ1-1	NA	TRBV21-1	CASTLWGTEAFF
TRBJ1-2	TRBD1	TRBV7-9	CASSLDRGHYGYTF
TRBJ2-5	TRBD2	TRBV28	CASSLFSSGGARRRGETQYF
TRBJ2-2	TRBD2	TRBV7-8	CASSTPGGRTGELFF